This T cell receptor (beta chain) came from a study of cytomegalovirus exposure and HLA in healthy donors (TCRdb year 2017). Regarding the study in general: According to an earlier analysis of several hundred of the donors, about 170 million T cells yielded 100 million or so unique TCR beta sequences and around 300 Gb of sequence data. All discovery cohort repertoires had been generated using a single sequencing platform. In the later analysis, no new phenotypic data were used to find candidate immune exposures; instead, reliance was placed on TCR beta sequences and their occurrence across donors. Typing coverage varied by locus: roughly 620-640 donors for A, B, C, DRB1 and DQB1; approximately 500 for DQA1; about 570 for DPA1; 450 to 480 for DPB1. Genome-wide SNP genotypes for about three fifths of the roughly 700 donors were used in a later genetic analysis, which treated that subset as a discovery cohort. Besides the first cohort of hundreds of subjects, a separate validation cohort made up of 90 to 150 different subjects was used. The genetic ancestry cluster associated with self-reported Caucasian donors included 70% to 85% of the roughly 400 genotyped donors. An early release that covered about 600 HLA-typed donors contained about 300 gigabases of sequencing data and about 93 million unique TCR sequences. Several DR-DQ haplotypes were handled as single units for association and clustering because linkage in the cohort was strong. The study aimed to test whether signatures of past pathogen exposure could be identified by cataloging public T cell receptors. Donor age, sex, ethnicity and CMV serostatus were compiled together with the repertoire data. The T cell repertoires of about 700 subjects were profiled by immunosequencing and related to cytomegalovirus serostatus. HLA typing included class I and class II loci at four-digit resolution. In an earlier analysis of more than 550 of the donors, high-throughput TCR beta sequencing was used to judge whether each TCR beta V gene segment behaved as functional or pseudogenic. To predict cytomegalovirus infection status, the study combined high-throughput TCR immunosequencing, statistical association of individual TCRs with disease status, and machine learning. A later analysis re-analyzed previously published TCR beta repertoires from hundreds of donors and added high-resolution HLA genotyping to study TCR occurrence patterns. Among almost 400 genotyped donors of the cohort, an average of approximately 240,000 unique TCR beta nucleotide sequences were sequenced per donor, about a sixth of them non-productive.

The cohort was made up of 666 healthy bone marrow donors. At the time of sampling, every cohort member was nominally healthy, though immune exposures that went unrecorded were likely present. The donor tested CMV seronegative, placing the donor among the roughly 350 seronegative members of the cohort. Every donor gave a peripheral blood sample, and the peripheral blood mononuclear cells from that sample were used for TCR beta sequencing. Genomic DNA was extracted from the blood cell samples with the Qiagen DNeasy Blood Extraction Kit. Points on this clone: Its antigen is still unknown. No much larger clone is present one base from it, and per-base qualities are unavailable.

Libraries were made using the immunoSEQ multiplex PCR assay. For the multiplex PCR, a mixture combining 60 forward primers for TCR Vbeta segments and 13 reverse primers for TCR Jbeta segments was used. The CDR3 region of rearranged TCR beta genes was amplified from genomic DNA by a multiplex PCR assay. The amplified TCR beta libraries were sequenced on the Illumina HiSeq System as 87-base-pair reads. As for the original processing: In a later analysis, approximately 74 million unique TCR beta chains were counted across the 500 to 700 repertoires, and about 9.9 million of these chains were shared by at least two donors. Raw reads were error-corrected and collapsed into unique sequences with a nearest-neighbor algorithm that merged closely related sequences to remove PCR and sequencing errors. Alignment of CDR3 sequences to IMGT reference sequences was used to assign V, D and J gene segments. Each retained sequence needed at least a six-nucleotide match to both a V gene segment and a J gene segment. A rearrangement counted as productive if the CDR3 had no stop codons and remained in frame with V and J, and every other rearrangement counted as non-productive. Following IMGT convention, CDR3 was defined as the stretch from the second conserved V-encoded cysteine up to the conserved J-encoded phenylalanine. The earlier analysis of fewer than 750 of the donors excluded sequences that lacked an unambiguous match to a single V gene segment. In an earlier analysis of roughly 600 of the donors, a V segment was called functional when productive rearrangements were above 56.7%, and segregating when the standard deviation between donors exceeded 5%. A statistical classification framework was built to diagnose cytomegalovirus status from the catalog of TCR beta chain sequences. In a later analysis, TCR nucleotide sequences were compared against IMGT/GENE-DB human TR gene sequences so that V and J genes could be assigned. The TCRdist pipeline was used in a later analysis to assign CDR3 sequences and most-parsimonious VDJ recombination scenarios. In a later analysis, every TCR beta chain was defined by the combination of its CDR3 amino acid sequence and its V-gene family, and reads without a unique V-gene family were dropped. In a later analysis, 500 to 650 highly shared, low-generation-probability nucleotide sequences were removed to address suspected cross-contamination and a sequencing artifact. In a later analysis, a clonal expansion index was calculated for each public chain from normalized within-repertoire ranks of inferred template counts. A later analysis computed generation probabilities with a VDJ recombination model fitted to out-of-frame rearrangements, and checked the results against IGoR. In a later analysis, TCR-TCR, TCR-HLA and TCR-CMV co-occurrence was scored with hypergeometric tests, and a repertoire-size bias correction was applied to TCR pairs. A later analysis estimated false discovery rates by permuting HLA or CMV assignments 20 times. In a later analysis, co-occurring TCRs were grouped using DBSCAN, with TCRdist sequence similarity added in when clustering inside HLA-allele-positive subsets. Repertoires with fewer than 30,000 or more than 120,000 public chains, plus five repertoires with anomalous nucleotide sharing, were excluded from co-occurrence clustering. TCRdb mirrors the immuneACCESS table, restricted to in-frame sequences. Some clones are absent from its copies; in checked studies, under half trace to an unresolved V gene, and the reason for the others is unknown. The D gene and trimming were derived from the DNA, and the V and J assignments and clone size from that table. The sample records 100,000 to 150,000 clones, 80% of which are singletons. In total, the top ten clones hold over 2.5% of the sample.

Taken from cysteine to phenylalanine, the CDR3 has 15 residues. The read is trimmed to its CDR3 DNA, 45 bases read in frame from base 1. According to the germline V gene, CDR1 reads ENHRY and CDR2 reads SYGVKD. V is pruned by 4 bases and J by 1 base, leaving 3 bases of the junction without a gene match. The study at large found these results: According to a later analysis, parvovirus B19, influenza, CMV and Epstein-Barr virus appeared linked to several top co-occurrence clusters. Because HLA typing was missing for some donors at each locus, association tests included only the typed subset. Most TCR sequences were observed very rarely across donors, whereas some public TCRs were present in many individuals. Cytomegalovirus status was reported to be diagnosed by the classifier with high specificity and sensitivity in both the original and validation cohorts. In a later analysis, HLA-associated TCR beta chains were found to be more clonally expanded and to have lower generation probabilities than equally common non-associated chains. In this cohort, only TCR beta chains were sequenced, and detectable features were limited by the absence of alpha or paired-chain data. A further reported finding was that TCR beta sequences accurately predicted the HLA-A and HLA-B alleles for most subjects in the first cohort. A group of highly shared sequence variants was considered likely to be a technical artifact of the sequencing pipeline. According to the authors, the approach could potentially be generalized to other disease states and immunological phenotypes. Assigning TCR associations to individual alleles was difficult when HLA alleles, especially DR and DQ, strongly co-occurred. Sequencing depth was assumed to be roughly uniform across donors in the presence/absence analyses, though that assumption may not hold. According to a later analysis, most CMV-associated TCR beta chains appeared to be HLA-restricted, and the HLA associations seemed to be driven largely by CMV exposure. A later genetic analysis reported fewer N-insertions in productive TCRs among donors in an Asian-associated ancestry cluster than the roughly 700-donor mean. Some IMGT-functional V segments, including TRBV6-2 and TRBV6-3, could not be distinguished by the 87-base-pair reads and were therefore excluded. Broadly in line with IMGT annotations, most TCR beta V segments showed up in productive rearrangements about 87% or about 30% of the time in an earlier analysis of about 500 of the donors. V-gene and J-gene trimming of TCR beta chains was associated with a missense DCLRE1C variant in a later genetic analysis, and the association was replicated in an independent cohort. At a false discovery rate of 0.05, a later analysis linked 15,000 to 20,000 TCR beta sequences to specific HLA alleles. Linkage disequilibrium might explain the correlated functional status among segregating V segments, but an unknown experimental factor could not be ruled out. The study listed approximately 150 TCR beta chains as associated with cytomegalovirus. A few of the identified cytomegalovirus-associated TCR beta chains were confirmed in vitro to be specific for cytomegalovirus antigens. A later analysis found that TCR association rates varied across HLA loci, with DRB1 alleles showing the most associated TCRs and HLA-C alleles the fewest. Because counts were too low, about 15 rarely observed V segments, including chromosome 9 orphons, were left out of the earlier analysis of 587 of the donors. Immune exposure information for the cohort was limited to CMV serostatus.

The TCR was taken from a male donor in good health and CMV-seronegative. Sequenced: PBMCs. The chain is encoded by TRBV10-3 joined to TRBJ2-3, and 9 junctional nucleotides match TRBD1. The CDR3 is CAISGDRARTDTQYF. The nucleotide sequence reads TGTGCCATCAGTGGGGACAGGGCCCGCACAGATACGCAGTATTTT.